This record looks at one T cell receptor beta chain sequence and its context. This clonotype turned up a few times. Its antigen target is currently unknown. Base qualities are not at hand, and no much larger clone is one base apart. The sample's treatment or condition, from its label and the paper: allogeneic hematopoietic cell transplantation with graft depleted of TCRalphabeta T cells and CD19 B cells. Transplant recipients were children who received TCRalphabeta/CD19-depleted allogeneic hematopoietic cell grafts. The record originates from a study of T-cell reconstitution after alpha-beta-depleted transplantation in children (dated by TCRdb to between 2015 and 2016). With regard to the full study: The study quantitatively tracked T-cell immune reconstitution after TCRalphabeta/CD19-depleted allogeneic hematopoietic cell transplantation in children using TCR repertoire profiling. Study-level results and caveats: The frequencies of hyperexpanded clones fell over the following months, and after one year, T-cell counts and TCRbeta diversity were mostly attributed to newly produced T cells. The apparently early recovery of alphabetaT-cell counts about two months after transplant reportedly depended on only several hundred rapidly expanded clones that came from non-depleted graft cells. In some patients, high TCRbeta diversity at day 60 was attributed to recipient T cells and intrathymic progenitors that had survived conditioning.

The germline ends are 10 bases apart after V is trimmed by 2 bases and J by 2 bases. The CDR3, cysteine through phenylalanine, is 15 amino acids long. Here the CDR3 DNA is all that survives: 45 bases in frame from base 1. Taken from the germline V gene, the CDR1 and CDR2 loops are SGHVS and FQNEAQ. Library method: PCR. Sequencer: Illumina HiSeq 2500. Molecular barcoding was employed in the preparation of TCR libraries, with unique molecular identifiers being used to normalize TCRbeta repertoire quantification. In-frame beta chains were kept once TCRdb had trimmed the public reads at Q25 with fastp and called clones with MiXCR. Rows are unified per CDR3 protein, each entry keeping the most common DNA and genes. This sample is represented by approximately 1,000,000 distinct CDR3 sequences; roughly 29% of them were singletons. The ten most abundant clones make up 25% to 35% of the sample.

The sequence was obtained from a boy in the first two years of life who had a stem cell transplant for SCID, so the T cells may come from the graft donor. This receptor chain uses TRBV7-8 and TRBJ2-4; a confident D gene designation cannot be given. Sequenced material: PBMCs, mostly from graft donor cells, taken 360 days after TCRalphabeta/CD19-depleted stem cell transplant. Read as DNA, the sequence is TGTGCCAGCAGCTTATACGGCACAACCAAAAACATTCAGTACTTC. Its translation reads: CASSLYGTTKNIQYF.